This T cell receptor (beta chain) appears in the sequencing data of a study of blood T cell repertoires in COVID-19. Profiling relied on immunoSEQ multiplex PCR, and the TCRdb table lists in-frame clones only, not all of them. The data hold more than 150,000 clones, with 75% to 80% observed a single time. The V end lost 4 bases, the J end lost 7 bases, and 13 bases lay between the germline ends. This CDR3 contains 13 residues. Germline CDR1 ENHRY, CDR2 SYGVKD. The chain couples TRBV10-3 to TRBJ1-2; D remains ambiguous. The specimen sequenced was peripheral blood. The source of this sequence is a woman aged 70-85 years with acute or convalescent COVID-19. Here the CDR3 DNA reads TGTGCCATCAGTGGTCTGGGCCGCGTTGGCTACACCTTC. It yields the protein CAISGLGRVGYTF.